A selection of T cell receptor beta chains follows, all from one sample in a study of CD4 and CD8 cells across lung adenocarcinoma regions. TCRdb used MiXCR to reprocess the PCR reads, holding one entry per CDR3 protein. The repertoire has thousands of distinct CDR3 sequences, 60% to 75% of them found once; the top ten carry about 16%. The sample was CD4+ T cells from the center of a lung tumor. The source is a male donor with lung adenocarcinoma. The CD4 and CD8 labels of this study may be unreliable. The CDR3 runs from the conserved cysteine through the conserved F or W. D genes are given only for firm matches. Where a row states a size, it is once, few, many or the class of an expanded clone; other rows omit it.

V	size	J	D	CDR3	DNA
TRBV12-3/TRBV12-4	-	TRBJ1-1	-	CASTENTEAFF	TGTGCCAGCACCGAGAACACTGAAGCTTTCTTT
TRBV6-1	-	TRBJ2-5	-	CASSTRERETQYF	TGTGCCAGCAGTACCAGGGAAAGGGAGACCCAGTACTTC
TRBV10-2	-	TRBJ2-5	-	CAGSGGGDTETQYF	TGCGCGGGCAGTGGGGGAGGCGACACAGAGACGCAGTACTTC
TRBV4-3	-	TRBJ2-3	TRBD2	CASRSGTSDTDTQYF	TGCGCCAGCAGGTCCGGGACTAGCGACACAGATACGCAGTATTTT
TRBV4-1	-	TRBJ2-7	TRBD2	CASSLHFSGSTDYEQYF	TGCGCCAGCAGCCTCCACTTTAGCGGGAGTACCGACTACGAGCAGTACTTC
TRBV4-1	medium-sized	TRBJ2-1	TRBD2	CASSQRSLAGTYNEQFF	TGCGCCAGCAGCCAAAGGTCTCTAGCGGGGACCTACAATGAGCAGTTCTTC
TRBV27	few	TRBJ2-1	-	CASSLEAPSYNEQFF	TGTGCCAGCAGTTTAGAGGCCCCCTCCTACAATGAGCAGTTCTTC
TRBV6-1	-	TRBJ2-4	-	CASSGEAGQETQYF	TGTGCCAGCAGTGGTGAGGCCGGCCAAGAGACGCAGTATTTC
TRBV7-2	-	TRBJ2-5	-	CASSLGQQETQYF	TGTGCCAGCAGCTTAGGGCAGCAAGAGACCCAGTACTTC
TRBV6-5	-	TRBJ2-7	-	CASSYEGRYEQYF	TGTGCCAGCAGTTACGAGGGTCGCTACGAGCAGTACTTC
TRBV6-5	-	TRBJ1-1	-	CASSYSVETEAFF	TGTGCCAGCAGTTACTCGGTGGAGACTGAAGCTTTCTTT
TRBV6-1	-	TRBJ2-7	-	CASSETTPGYEQYF	TGTGCCAGCAGTGAAACGACACCTGGCTACGAGCAGTACTTC
TRBV27	-	TRBJ2-2	TRBD1	CASSLRSSGTGLSTGELFF	TGTGCCAGCAGTTTGCGGTCATCCGGGACAGGGTTGAGCACCGGGGAGCTGTTTTTT
TRBV7-2	-	TRBJ2-5	TRBD2	CASSFGSGRAETQYF	TGTGCCAGCAGCTTTGGCAGCGGGAGGGCGGAGACCCAGTACTTC
TRBV6-1	-	TRBJ2-5	-	CASSKGPQETQYF	TGTGCCAGCAGTAAGGGACCTCAAGAGACCCAGTACTTC
TRBV7-2	-	TRBJ2-1	-	CASSLGPGNEQFF	TGTGCCAGCAGCTTAGGGCCGGGGAATGAGCAGTTCTTC
TRBV6-1	-	TRBJ2-2	TRBD1	CASRKDRVDTGELFF	TGTGCCAGCAGAAAGGACAGGGTCGACACCGGGGAGCTGTTTTTT
TRBV7-9	-	TRBJ2-5	-	CASSRQGQETQYF	TGTGCCAGCAGCCGTCAGGGGCAAGAGACCCAGTACTTC
TRBV6-1	few	TRBJ2-4	TRBD1	CASSDPGQGAKNIQYF	TGTGCCAGCAGTGATCCGGGACAGGGAGCCAAAAACATTCAGTACTTC
TRBV12-3/TRBV12-4	few	TRBJ2-2	-	CASSFSGKHTGELFF	TGTGCCAGCAGTTTTTCCGGCAAACACACCGGGGAGCTGTTTTTT
TRBV7-7	few	TRBJ2-1	TRBD2	CASSLVAGGNNEQFF	TGTGCTAGCAGCTTAGTAGCGGGAGGGAATAATGAGCAGTTCTTC
TRBV12-3/TRBV12-4	-	TRBJ2-1	TRBD2	CASRPTSGSSYNEQFF	TGTGCCAGCAGACCTACTAGCGGGAGCTCCTACAATGAGCAGTTCTTC
TRBV6-1	-	TRBJ2-5	-	CASTRSLGHQETQYF	TGTGCCAGCACCAGATCATTAGGGCACCAAGAGACCCAGTACTTC
TRBV10-3	few	TRBJ2-7	TRBD1	CAISGTGTVEYEQYF	TGTGCCATCAGTGGGACCGGGACAGTCGAGTACGAGCAGTACTTC
TRBV10-1	-	TRBJ2-5	-	CARGPGRRDTETQYF	TGCGCCAGGGGGCCGGGGCGCCGTGACACAGAGACCCAGTATTTC
TRBV6-1	-	TRBJ2-6	-	CASSVQGSGANVLTF	TGTGCCAGCAGTGTCCAGGGTTCTGGGGCCAACGTCCTGACTTTC
TRBV12-3/TRBV12-4	-	TRBJ2-1	-	CASSLGGSRYNEQFF	TGTGCCAGCAGTTTAGGGGGGAGTCGATACAATGAGCAGTTCTTC
TRBV13	-	TRBJ2-3	-	CASSLPKNTQYF	TGTGCGAGCAGCTTACCCAAAAATACGCAGTACTTT
TRBV6-1	-	TRBJ2-5	-	CASNARERMGQETQYF	TGTGCCAGCAACGCAAGGGAGAGGATGGGGCAAGAGACCCAGTACTTC
TRBV12-3/TRBV12-4	-	TRBJ2-7	-	CASSSLGQSYEQYF	TGTGCCAGCAGTTCCCTCGGACAGTCCTACGAGCAGTACTTC
TRBV11-2	-	TRBJ2-7	TRBD2	CASSPIRRAGEAYEQYF	TGTGCCAGCAGCCCAATCAGGAGAGCGGGAGAGGCCTACGAGCAGTACTTC
TRBV6-1	large	TRBJ2-7	-	CASRGSSYEQYF	TGTGCCAGCAGGGGGAGCTCCTACGAGCAGTACTTC
TRBV7-3	few	TRBJ2-1	-	CASSPTSFGEQFF	TGTGCCAGCAGCCCCACTAGCTTCGGTGAGCAGTTCTTC
TRBV7-9	-	TRBJ2-7	TRBD2	CASSHAGGGYEQYF	TGTGCCAGCAGCCACGCCGGGGGGGGCTACGAGCAGTACTTC
TRBV10-1	medium-sized	TRBJ2-3	TRBD2	CASRPGLASTDTQYF	TGCGCCAGCAGACCGGGACTAGCATCCACAGATACGCAGTATTTT
TRBV6-1	-	TRBJ2-1	TRBD1	CASSAGQGVYNEQFF	TGTGCCAGCAGTGCCGGACAGGGGGTTTACAATGAGCAGTTCTTC
TRBV11-1	-	TRBJ2-5	TRBD1	CASSQDREEYF	TGTGCCAGCAGCCAGGACAGGGAGGAGTACTTC
TRBV6-1	large	TRBJ1-2	-	CASSEAGGYGYTF	TGTGCCAGCAGTGAAGCAGGGGGCTATGGCTACACCTTC
TRBV11-3	-	TRBJ2-2	TRBD1	CASSYQGVGELFF	TGTGCCAGCAGCTATCAGGGGGTCGGGGAGCTGTTTTTT
TRBV10-3	few	TRBJ2-5	-	CATRFRVGLETQYF	TGTGCCACCCGGTTCAGGGTAGGCCTGGAGACCCAGTACTTC
TRBV6-1	-	TRBJ2-7	TRBD1	CASRDRAFSYEQYF	TGTGCCAGCAGGGACAGGGCCTTCTCCTACGAGCAGTACTTC
TRBV6-5	few	TRBJ1-1	-	CASSYFIYGAEAFF	TGTGCCAGCAGTTACTTTATTTACGGCGCTGAAGCTTTCTTT
TRBV6-5	-	TRBJ2-1	TRBD1	CASSYRDRVGEQFF	TGTGCCAGCAGTTACCGTGACAGGGTTGGTGAGCAGTTTTTT
TRBV27	-	TRBJ2-1	TRBD1	CASSRTGSAF	TGTGCCAGCAGCCGGACAGGGAGTGCCTTC
TRBV7-3	-	TRBJ2-7	-	CASSKGDGQTYEQYF	TGTGCCAGCAGCAAGGGGGATGGCCAAACCTACGAGCAGTACTTC
TRBV5-1	few	TRBJ2-5	TRBD1	CASSLGGQPYREETQYF	TGCGCCAGCAGCTTGGGGGGACAGCCATACAGGGAGGAGACCCAGTACTTC
TRBV30	-	TRBJ1-4	TRBD1	CAWSLGTGLEKLFF	TGTGCCTGGAGCCTCGGGACAGGTCTTGAAAAACTGTTTTTT
TRBV6-1	once	TRBJ2-1	-	CASREFEEQFF	TGTGCCAGCAGGGAGTTCGAAGAGCAGTTCTTC
TRBV6-1	-	TRBJ2-1	TRBD2	CASRPGGAINEQFF	TGTGCCAGCAGACCCGGGGGGGCCATCAATGAGCAGTTCTTC
TRBV20-1	-	TRBJ2-2	-	CSARRGGDTGELFF	TGCAGTGCTAGGCGAGGGGGAGACACCGGGGAGCTGTTTTTT